Listed here is a single TCR beta chain. Antigen: not known. The CDR3 runs 19 residues. V shed 0 bases, J shed 4 bases, and the junction held 18 bases outside the gene matches. Germline V gene data show CDR1 as DFQATT and CDR2 as SNEGSKA (reference sequence). The authors isolated PBMCs from around 10 ml of fresh peripheral blood. This record belongs to a study of Graves' ophthalmopathy and Graves' hyperthyroidism. Study-wide context: Peripheral blood collection took place at initial diagnosis, before any treatment.

Amplification of TCR beta CDR3 regions used RNA transcripts. HTBI-primed RT-PCR formed the first round, and a multiplex PCR formed the second. TCRdb reprocessed the multiplex PCR reads with MiXCR, giving one entry per CDR3 protein. The sample lists 500,000 to 800,000 distinct CDR3 sequences; about 41% were seen once. Whole-study findings and limits: Built on 13 signatures, a model told ophthalmopathy apart from stable hyperthyroidism with almost 90% sensitivity and approximately 81% specificity.

The chain has TRBV20-1 and TRBJ2-7; 10 nucleotides agree with TRBD2. The clonotype originates from an adult man with Graves' ophthalmopathy. The specimen was peripheral blood. CDR3 residues: CSARDVASGSESYAYEQYF. The CDR3 DNA reads TGCAGTGCTAGAGATGTCGCTAGCGGGAGCGAGAGCTATGCATACGAGCAGTACTTC.